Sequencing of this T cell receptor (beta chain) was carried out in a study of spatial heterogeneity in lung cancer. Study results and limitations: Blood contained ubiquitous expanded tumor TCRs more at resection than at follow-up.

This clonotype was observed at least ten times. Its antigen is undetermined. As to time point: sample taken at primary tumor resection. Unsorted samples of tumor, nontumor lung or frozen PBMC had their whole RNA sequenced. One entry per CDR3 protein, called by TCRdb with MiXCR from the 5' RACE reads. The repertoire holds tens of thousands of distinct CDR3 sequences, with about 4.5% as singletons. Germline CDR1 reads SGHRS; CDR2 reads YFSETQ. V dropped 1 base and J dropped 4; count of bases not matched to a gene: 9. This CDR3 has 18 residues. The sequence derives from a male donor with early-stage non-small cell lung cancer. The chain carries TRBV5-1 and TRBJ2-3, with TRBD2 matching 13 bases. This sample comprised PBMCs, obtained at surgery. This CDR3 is CASSLQWTSGSAADTQYF. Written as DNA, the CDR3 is TGCGCCAGCAGCTTGCAGTGGACTAGCGGGAGTGCGGCAGATACGCAGTATTTT.